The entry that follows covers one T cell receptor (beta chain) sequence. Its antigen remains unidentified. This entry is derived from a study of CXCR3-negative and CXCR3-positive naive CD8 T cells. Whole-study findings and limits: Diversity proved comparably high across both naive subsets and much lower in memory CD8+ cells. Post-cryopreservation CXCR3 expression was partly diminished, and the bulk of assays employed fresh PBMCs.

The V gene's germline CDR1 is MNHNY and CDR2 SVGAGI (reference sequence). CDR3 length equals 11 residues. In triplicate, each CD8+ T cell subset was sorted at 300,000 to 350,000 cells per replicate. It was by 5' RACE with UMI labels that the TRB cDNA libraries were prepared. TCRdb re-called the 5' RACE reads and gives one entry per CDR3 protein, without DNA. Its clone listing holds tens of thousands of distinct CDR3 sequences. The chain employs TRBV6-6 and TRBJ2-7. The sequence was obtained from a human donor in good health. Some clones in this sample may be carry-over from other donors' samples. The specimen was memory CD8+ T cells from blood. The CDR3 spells CASSYDYEQYF.